This T cell receptor beta chain was sequenced during a study of cytomegalovirus exposure and HLA in healthy donors. Findings of the study overall: The classifier reportedly diagnosed cytomegalovirus status with high specificity and sensitivity.

Concerning this clone: Its antigen is still unknown.

Vbeta (60) and Jbeta (13) primers were used in the PCR. Here immunoSEQ multiplex PCR was the method, and the copy in TCRdb shows in-frame clones only, minus some. The sample records about 64,000 clones, around 70% being singletons. Germline V lookup: CDR1 SGHAT, CDR2 FQNNGV. CDR3 length equals 14 residues. Trimming cost V 6 bases and J 6 bases; bases outside gene matches: 8. Sequencing was carried out using PBMCs. The chain links TRBV11-2 to TRBJ2-1; 7 bases are a match to TRBD1. The clonotype was recovered from a male donor in good health and CMV-seropositive. DNA of the CDR3: TGTGCCAGCAGACAGCAGGGGGAAGGCAATGAGCAGTTCTTC. Amino acids: CASRQQGEGNEQFF.